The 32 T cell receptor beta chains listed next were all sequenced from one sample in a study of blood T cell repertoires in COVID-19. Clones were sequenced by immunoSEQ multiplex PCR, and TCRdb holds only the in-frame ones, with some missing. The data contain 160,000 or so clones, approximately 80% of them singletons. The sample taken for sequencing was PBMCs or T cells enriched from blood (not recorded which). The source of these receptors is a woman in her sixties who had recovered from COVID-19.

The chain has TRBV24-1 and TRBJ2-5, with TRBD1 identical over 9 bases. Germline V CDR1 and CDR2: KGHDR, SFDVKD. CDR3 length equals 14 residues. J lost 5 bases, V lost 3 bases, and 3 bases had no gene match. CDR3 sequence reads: CATSDTGGGETQYF. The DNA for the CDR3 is TGTGCCACCAGTGATACAGGGGGCGGCGAGACCCAGTACTTC.

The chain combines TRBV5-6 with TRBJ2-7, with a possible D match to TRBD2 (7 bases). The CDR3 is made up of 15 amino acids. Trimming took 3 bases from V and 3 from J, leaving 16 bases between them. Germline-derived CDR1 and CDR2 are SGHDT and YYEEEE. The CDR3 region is CASSSPGGGHYEQYF. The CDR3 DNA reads TGTGCCAGCAGCTCCCCCGGCGGGGGACACTACGAGCAGTACTTC.

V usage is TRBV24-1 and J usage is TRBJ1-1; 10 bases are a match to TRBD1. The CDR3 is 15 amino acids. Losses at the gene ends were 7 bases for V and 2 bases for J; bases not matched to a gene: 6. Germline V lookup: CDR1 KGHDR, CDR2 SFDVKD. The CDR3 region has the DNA TGTGCCACCAGCGGAAGACAGGGGGCCAACACTGAAGCTTTCTTT. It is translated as CATSGRQGANTEAFF.

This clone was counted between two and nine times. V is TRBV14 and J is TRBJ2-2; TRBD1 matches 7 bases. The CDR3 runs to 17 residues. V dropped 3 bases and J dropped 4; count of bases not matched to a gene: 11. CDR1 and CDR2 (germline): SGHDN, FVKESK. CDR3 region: CASSHPGGFGATGELFF. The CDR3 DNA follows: TGTGCCAGCAGCCACCCAGGGGGATTCGGGGCCACCGGGGAGCTGTTTTTT.

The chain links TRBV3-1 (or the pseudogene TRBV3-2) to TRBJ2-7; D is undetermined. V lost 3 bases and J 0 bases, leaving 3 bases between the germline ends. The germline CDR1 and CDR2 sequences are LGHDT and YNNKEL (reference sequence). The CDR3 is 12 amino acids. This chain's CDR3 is CASSHLSYEQYF. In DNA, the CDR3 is TGTGCCAGCAGCCACCTCTCCTACGAGCAGTACTTC.

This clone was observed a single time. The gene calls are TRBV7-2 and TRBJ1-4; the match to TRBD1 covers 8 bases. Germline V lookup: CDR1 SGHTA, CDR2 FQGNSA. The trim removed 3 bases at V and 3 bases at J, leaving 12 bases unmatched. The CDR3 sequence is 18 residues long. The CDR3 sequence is CASSFVTLGQGPNEKLFF. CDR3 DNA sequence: TGTGCCAGCAGCTTCGTAACTTTAGGACAGGGACCTAATGAAAAACTGTTTTTT.

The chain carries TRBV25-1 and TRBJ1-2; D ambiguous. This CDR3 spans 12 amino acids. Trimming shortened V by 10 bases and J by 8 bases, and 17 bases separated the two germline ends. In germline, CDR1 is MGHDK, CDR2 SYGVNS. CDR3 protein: CATSQSSMGYTF. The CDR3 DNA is TGTGCCACCTCACAGTCCTCCATGGGCTACACCTTC.

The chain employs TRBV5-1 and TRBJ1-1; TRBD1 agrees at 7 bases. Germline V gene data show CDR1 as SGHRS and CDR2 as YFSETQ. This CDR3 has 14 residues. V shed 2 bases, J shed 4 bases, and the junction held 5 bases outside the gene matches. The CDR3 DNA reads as TGCGCCAGCAGCTTACAGGGGTATGGCACTGAAGCTTTCTTT. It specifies CASSLQGYGTEAFF.

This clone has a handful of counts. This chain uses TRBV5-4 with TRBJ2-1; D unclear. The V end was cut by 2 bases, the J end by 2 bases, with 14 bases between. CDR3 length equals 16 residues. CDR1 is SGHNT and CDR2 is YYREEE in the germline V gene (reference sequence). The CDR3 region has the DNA TGTGCCAGCAGCTTCTTTGGTGGGCTGACCTACAATGAGCAGTTCTTC. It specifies CASSFFGGLTYNEQFF.

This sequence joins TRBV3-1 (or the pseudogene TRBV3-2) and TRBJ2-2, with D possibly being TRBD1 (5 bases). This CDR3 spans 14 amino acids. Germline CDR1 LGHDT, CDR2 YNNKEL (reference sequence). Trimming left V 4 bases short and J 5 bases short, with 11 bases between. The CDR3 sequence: CASSPQGPTGELFF. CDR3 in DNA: TGTGCCAGCAGCCCTCAGGGCCCGACCGGGGAGCTGTTTTTT.

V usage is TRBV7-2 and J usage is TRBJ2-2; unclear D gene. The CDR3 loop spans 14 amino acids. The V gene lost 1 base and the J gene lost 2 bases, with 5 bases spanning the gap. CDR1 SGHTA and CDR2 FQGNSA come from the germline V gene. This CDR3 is CASSLVVNTGELFF. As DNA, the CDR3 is TGTGCCAGCAGCTTAGTAGTAAACACCGGGGAGCTGTTTTTT.

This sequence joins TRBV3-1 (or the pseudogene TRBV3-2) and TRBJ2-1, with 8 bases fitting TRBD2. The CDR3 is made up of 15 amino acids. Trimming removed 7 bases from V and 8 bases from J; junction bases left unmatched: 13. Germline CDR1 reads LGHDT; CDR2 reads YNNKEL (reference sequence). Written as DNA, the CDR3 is TGTGCCAGCACTTTAAGGGGGACTAGGTTTGATGAGCAGTTCTTC. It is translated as CASTLRGTRFDEQFF.

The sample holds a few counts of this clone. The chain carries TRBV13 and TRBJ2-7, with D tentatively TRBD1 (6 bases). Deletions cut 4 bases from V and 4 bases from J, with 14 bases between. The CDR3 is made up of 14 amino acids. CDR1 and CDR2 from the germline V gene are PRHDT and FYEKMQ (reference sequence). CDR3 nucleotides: TGTGCCAGCAGCTCCTATTCAGGGGCTTACGAGCAGTACTTC. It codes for CASSSYSGAYEQYF.

CDR3 nucleotides: TGTGCCAGCAGTTTGACATCTAACTATGGCTACACCTTC. Encoded protein: CASSLTSNYGYTF. The chain couples TRBV27 to TRBJ1-2, with D uncertain. CDR3 length: 13 residues. Trimming shortened V by 3 bases and J by 0 bases, and 5 bases separated the two germline ends. Germline assignment: CDR1 MNHEY and CDR2 SMNVEV (reference sequence).

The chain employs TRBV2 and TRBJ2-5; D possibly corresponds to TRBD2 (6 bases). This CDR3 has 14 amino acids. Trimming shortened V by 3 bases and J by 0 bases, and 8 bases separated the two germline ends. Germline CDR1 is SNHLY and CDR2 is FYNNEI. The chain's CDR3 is CASSERGYQETQYF. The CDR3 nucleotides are TGTGCCAGCAGTGAGCGGGGCTACCAAGAGACCCAGTACTTC.

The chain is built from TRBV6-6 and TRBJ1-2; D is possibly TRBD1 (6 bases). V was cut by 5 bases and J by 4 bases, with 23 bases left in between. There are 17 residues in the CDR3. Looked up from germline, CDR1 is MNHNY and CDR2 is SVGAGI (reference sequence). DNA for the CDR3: TGTGCCAGCAGTCGACCTCCCTCGGACAGCTCCTTCTATGGCTACACCTTC. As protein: CASSRPPSDSSFYGYTF.

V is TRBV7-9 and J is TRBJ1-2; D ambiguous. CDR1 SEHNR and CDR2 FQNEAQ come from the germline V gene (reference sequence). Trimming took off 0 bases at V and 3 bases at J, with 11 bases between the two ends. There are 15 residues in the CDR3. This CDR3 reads CASSLAPGNDYGYTF. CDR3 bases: TGTGCCAGCAGCTTAGCGCCCGGGAATGACTATGGCTACACCTTC. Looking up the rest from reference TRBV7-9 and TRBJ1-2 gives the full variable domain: DTGVSQNPRHKITKRGQNVTFRCDPISEHNRLYWYRQTLGQGPEFLTYFQNEAQLEKSRLLSDRFSAERPKGSFSTLEIQRTEQGDSAMYLCASSLAPGNDYGYTFGSGTRLTVV.

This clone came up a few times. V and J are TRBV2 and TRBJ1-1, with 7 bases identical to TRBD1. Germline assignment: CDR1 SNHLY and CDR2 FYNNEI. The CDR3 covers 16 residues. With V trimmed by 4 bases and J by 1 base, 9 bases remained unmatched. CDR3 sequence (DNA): TGTGCCAGCAGTGGTTACAGGGGAAACCGGAACACTGAAGCTTTCTTT. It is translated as CASSGYRGNRNTEAFF.

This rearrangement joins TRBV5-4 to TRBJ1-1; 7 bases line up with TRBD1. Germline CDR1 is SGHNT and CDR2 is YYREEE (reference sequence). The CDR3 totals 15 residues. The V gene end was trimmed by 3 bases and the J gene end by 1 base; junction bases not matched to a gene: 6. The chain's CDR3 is CASSSRTGRNTEAFF. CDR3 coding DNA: TGTGCCAGCAGCTCTAGGACAGGTAGGAACACTGAAGCTTTCTTT.

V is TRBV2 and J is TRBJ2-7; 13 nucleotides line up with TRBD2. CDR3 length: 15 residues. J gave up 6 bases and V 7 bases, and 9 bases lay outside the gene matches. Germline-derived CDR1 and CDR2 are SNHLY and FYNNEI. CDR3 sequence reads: CASTRLAGGSGEQYF. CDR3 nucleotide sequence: TGTGCCAGCACCAGACTAGCGGGGGGCTCCGGCGAGCAGTACTTC.

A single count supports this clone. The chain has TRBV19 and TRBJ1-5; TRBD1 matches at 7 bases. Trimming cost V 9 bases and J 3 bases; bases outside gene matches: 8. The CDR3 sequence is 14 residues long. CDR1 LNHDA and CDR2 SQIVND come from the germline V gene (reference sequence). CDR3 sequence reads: CASKDGTVNQPQHF. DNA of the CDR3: TGTGCCAGCAAGGACGGGACAGTCAATCAGCCCCAGCATTTT.

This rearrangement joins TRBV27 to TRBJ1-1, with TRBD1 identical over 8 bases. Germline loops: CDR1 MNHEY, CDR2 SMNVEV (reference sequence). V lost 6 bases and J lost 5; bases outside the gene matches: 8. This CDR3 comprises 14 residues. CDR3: CASSLTGGGTEAFF. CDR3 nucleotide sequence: TGTGCCAGCAGCCTCACAGGGGGGGGGACTGAAGCTTTCTTT.

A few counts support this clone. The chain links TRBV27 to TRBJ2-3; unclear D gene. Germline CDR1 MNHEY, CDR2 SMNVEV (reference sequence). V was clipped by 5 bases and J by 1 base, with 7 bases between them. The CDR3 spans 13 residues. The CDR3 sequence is CASSPQGTDTQYF. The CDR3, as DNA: TGTGCCAGCAGTCCACAAGGCACAGATACGCAGTATTTT.

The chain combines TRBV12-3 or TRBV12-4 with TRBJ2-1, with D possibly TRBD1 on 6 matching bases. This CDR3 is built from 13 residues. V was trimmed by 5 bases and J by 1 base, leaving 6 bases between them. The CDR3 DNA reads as TGTGCCAGCAGTACAGGGTCCTACAATGAGCAGTTCTTC. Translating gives CASSTGSYNEQFF.

The CDR3 nucleotides read TGTGCCTGGAGTGCGGGATTCTATGGCTACACCTTC. Its protein is CAWSAGFYGYTF. The V and J genes are TRBV30 and TRBJ1-2, with no clear D. Germline V gene sequence: CDR1 GTSNPN, CDR2 SVGIG (reference sequence). V lost 1 base and J 4 bases, leaving 7 bases between the germline ends. This CDR3 comprises 12 residues.

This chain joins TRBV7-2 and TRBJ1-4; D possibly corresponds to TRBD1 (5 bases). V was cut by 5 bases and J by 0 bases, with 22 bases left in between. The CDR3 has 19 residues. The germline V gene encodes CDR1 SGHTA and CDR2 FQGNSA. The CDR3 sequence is CASSIPGREGGSTNEKLFF. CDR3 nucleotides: TGTGCCAGCAGCATCCCGGGACGGGAGGGCGGATCAACTAATGAAAAACTGTTTTTT.

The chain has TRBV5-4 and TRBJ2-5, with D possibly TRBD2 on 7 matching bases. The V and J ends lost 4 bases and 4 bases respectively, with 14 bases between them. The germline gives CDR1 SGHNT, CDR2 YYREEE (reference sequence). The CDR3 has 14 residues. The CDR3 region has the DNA TGTGCCAGCAGCCCACCGGGGGGCCGAGAGACCCAGTACTTC. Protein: CASSPPGGRETQYF.

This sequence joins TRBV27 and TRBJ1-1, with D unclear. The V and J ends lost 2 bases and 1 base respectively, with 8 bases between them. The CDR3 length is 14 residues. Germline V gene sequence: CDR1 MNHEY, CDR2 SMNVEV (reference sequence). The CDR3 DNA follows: TGTGCCAGCAGTTTAAAGCCACCGAACACTGAAGCTTTCTTT. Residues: CASSLKPPNTEAFF.

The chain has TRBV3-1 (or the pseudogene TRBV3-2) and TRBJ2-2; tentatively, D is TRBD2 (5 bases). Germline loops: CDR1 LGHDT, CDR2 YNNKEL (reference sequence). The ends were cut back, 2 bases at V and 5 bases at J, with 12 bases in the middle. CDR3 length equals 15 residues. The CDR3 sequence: CASSQFVRGTGELFF. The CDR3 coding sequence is TGTGCCAGCAGCCAATTCGTTCGGGGAACCGGGGAGCTGTTTTTT.

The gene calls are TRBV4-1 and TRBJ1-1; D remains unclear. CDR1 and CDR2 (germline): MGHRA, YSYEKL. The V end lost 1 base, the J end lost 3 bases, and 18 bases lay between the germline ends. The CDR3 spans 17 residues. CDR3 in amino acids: CASSQVSWGGGYTEAFF. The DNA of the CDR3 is TGCGCCAGCAGCCAAGTTAGCTGGGGAGGAGGGTACACTGAAGCTTTCTTT.

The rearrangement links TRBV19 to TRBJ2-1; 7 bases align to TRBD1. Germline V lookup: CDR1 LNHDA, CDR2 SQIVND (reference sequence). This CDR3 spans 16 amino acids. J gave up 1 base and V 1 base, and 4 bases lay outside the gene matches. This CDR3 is CASSIGQGSSYNEQFF. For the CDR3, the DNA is TGTGCCAGTAGTATAGGACAGGGTTCGTCCTACAATGAGCAGTTCTTC.

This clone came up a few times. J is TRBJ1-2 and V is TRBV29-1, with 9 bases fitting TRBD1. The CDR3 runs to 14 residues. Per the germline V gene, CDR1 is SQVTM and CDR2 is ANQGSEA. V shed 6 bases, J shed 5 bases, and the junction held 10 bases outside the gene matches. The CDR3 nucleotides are TGCAGCGTGGGTCCGGGACAGGGTCGATATGGCTACACCTTC. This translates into CSVGPGQGRYGYTF.